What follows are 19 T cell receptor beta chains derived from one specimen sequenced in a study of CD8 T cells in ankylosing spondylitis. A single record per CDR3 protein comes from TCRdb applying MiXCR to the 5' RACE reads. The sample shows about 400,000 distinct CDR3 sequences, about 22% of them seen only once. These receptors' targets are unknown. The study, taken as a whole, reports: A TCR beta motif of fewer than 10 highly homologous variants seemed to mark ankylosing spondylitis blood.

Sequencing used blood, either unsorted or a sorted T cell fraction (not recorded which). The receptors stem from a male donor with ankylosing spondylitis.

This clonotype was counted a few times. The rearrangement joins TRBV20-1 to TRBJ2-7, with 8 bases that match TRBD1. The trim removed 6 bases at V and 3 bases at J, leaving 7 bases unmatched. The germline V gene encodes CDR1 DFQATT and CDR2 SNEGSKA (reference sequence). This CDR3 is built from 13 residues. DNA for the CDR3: TGCAGTGCCTCCGGACAGGGCGGCTACGAGCAGTACTTC. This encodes CSASGQGGYEQYF.

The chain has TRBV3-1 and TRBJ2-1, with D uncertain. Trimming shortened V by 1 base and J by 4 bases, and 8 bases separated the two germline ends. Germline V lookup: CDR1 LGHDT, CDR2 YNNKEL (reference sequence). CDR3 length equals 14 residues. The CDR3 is CASSQGRAYNEQFF. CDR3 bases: TGTGCCAGCAGCCAAGGCCGGGCGTACAATGAGCAGTTCTTC.

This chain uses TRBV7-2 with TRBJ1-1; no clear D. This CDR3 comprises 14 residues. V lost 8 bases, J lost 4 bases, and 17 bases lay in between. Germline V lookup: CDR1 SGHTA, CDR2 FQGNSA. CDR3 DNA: TGTGCCAGCTCACCACTTCCGCTCGGCACTGAAGCTTTCTTT. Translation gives CASSPLPLGTEAFF. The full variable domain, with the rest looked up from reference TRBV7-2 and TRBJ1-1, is GAGVSQSPSNKVTEKGKDVELRCDPISGHTALYWYRQSLGQGLEFLIYFQGNSAPDKSGLPSDRFSAERTGGSVSTLTIQRTQQEDSAVYLCASSPLPLGTEAFFGQGTRLTVV.

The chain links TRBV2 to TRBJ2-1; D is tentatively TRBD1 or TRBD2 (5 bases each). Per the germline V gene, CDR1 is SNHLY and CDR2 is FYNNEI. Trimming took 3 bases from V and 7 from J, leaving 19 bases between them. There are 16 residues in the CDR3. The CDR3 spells CASSDIRARGINEQFF. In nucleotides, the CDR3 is TGTGCCAGCAGTGACATCCGGGCCCGGGGCATTAATGAGCAGTTCTTC.

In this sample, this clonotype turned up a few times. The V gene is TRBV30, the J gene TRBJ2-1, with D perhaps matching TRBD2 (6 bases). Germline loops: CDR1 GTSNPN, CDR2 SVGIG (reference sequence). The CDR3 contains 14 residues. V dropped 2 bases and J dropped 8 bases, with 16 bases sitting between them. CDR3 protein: CAWSSAGHWDEQFF. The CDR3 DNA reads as TGTGCCTGGAGTTCAGCGGGCCACTGGGATGAGCAGTTCTTC.

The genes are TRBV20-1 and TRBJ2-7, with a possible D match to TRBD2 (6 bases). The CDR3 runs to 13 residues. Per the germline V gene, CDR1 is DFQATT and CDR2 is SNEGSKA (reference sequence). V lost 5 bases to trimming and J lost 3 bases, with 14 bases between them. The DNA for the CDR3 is TGCAGTGCTGGATACCGGGAGTTCTACGAGCAGTACTTC. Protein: CSAGYREFYEQYF.

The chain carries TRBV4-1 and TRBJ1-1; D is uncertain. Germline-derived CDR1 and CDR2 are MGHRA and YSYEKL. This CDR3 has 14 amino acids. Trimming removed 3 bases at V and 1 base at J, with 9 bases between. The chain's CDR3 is CASSHPMRNTEAFF. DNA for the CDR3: TGCGCCAGCAGCCATCCGATGCGGAACACTGAAGCTTTCTTT.

The CDR3 bases are TGCGCCAGCGGTACCGATGGACAGACCGGGGACACCATATATTTT. Translated: CASGTDGQTGDTIYF. The chain has TRBV5-1 and TRBJ1-3; tentatively, D is TRBD1 (6 bases). V shed 7 bases and J shed 8 bases, with 22 bases lying between them. Germline CDR1 reads SGHRS; CDR2 reads YFSETQ. This CDR3 comprises 15 residues.

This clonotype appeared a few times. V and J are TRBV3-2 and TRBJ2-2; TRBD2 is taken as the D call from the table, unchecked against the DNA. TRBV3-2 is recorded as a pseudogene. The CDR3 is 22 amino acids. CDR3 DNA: TGTGCCAGCAGCGACAAACTTCCCCGCTGGACTAGCGGGAGTACTCAAACCGGGGAGCTGTTTTTT. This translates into CASSDKLPRWTSGSTQTGELFF.

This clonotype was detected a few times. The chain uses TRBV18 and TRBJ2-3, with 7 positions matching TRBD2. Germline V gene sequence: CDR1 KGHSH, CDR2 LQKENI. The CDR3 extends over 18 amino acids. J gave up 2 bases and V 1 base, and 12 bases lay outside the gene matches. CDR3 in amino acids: CASSPRGGSAVSTDTQYF. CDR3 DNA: TGTGCCAGCTCACCACGGGGGGGTTCCGCCGTATCCACAGATACGCAGTATTTT.

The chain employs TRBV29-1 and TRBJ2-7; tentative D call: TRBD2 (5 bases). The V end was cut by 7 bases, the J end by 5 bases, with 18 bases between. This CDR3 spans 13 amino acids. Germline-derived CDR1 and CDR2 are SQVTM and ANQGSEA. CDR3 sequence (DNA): TGCAGCGGGGGTTCCGGGAAGCCCAACGAGCAGTACTTC. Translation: CSGGSGKPNEQYF.

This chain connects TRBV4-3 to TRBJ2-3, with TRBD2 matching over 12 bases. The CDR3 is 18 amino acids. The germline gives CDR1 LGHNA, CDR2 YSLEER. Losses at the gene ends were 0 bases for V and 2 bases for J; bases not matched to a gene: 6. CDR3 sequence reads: CASSQDARTSGNTDTQYF. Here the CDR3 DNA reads TGCGCCAGCAGCCAAGACGCCAGGACTAGCGGGAACACAGATACGCAGTATTTT.

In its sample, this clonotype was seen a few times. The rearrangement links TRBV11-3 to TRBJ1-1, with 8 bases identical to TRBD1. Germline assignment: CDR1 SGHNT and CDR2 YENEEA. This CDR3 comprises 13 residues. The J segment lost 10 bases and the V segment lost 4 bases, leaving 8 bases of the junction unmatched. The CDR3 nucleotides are TGTGCCAGCAGCTCCCAGGAACAGGGGGGAGCTTTCTTT. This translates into CASSSQEQGGAFF.

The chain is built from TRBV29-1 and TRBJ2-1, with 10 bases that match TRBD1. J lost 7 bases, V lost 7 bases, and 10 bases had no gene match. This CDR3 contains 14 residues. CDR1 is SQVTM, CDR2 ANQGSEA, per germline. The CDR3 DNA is TGCAGCGGCACCCGGACAGGGGGTTGGAATGAGCAGTTCTTC. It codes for CSGTRTGGWNEQFF.

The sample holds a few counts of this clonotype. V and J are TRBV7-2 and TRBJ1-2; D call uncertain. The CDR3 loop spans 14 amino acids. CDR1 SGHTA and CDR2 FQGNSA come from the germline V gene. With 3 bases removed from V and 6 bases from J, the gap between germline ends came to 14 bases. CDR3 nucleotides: TGTGCCAGCAGCTTGGCAAGGATCATTGATGGCTACACCTTC. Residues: CASSLARIIDGYTF.

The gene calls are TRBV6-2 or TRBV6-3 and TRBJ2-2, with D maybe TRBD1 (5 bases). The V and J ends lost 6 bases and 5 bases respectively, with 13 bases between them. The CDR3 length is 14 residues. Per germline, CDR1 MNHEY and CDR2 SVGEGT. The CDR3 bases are TGTGCCAGCAGGATTTCAGGGAATACCGGGGAGCTGTTTTTT. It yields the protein CASRISGNTGELFF.

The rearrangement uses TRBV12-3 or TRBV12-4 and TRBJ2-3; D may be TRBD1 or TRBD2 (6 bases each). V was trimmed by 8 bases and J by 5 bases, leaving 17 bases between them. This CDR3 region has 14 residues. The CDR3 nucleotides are TGTGCCAGCGGAACATGGGGGGCCCAAGATACGCAGTATTTT. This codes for CASGTWGAQDTQYF.

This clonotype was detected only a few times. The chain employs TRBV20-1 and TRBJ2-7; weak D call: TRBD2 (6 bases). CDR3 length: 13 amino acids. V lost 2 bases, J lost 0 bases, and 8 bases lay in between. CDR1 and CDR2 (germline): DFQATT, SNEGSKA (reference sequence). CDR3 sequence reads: CSARTGGSYEQYF. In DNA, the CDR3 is TGCAGTGCTAGAACCGGGGGCTCCTACGAGCAGTACTTC.

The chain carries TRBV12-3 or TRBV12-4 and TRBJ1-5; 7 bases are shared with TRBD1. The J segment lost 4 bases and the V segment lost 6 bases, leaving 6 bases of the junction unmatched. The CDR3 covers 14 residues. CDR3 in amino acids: CASRIGGDNQPQHF. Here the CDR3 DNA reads TGTGCCAGCAGAATAGGGGGCGATAATCAGCCCCAGCATTTT.